What follows is one T cell receptor beta chain and its context. The sample is drawn from a study of CD8 T cells in Susac syndrome. J was trimmed by 2 bases and V by 3 bases; bases with no gene match: 8. The CDR3 has 16 residues. Germline V CDR1 and CDR2: MGHRA, YSYEKL. An amount of RNA that ranged from 0.5 to 1 ug was reverse transcribed with random hexamers. TCRdb re-called the immunoSEQ multiplex PCR reads with MiXCR, one entry per CDR3 protein. The table shows a few hundred thousand distinct CDR3 sequences, with more than 70% occurring only once. Sequencing was carried out using CD8+ T cells from PBMCs. This rearrangement joins TRBV4-1 to TRBJ2-3; TRBD2 aligns across 7 bases. This clonotype was obtained from a human donor with multiple sclerosis. The CDR3 is CASSQGGSYYTDTQYF. DNA of the CDR3: TGCGCCAGCAGCCAGGGGGGGTCCTATTACACAGATACGCAGTATTTT.